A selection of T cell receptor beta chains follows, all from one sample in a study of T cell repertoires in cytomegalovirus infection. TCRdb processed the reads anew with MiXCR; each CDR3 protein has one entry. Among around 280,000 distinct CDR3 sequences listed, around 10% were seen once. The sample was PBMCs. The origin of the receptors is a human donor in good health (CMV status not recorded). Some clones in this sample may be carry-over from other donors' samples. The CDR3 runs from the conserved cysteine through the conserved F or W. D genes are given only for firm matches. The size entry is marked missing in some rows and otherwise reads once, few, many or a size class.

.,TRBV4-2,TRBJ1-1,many,CASSQDPPDRRVSEAFF,TGTGCCAGCAGCCAAGACCCACCAGATAGGAGGGTCTCTGAAGCTTTCTTT
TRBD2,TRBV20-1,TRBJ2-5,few,CSARVIPSGGRETQYF,TGCAGTGCTAGAGTAATCCCTAGCGGGGGCCGCGAGACCCAGTACTTC
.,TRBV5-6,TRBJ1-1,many,CASSSPVQENTEAFF,TGTGCCAGCAGCTCGCCGGTGCAGGAAAACACTGAAGCTTTCTTT
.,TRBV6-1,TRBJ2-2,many,CASREGARTGELFF,TGTGCCAGCAGAGAAGGAGCGAGAACCGGGGAGCTGTTTTTT
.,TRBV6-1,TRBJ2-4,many,CASSPSTVAKNIQYF,TGTGCCAGCAGTCCATCGACAGTAGCCAAAAACATTCAGTACTTC
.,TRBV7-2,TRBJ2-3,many,CASSLASQYTDTQYF,TGTGCCAGCAGCTTAGCGTCGCAATACACAGATACGCAGTATTTT
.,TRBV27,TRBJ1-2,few,CASSRRPAGGYTF,TGTGCCAGCAGTCGCCGCCCGGCGGGGGGCTACACCTTC
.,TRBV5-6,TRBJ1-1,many,CASSPTSGGKNTEAFF,TGTGCCAGCAGCCCTACCTCGGGCGGGAAGAACACTGAAGCTTTCTTT
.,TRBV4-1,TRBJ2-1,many,CASSQGRSNEQFF,TGCGCCAGCAGCCAAGGACGTAGTAATGAGCAGTTCTTC
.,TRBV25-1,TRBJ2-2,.,CASSEYRGNTGELFF,TGTGCCAGCAGTGAATATCGGGGGAACACCGGGGAGCTGTTTTTT
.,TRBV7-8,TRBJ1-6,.,CASSLRNSPLHF,TGTGCCAGCAGCTTGAGAAATTCACCCCTCCACTTT
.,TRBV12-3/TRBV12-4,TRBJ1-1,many,CASAPGSREAFF,TGTGCCAGCGCTCCCGGGAGCCGGGAAGCTTTCTTT
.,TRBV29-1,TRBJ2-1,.,CSVDTSTYNEQFF,TGCAGCGTTGACACTTCCACGTACAATGAGCAGTTCTTC
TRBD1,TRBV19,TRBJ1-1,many,CASNRDRTLNTEAFF,TGTGCCAGTAACCGGGACAGGACTTTGAACACTGAAGCTTTCTTT
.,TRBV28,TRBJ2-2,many,CATWSSVPTGELFF,TGTGCCACGTGGTCCTCCGTCCCCACCGGGGAGCTGTTTTTT
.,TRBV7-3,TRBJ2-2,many,CASSPAKDTGELFF,TGTGCCAGCAGCCCTGCAAAAGATACCGGGGAGCTGTTTTTT
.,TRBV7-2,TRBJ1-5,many,CASSPHAGGAQPQHF,TGTGCCAGCAGCCCACACGCCGGGGGAGCGCAGCCCCAGCATTTT
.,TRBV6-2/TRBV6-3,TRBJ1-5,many,CASGDNRNQPQHF,TGTGCCAGCGGGGACAACCGCAATCAGCCCCAGCATTTT
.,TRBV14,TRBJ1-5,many,CASSTRGRSNQPQHF,TGTGCCAGCTCAACACGAGGGAGGAGCAATCAGCCCCAGCATTTT
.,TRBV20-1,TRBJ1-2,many,CSAPPPDSYGYTF,TGCAGTGCCCCACCCCCTGACAGTTATGGCTACACCTTC
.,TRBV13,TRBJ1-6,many,CASSLGNSPLHF,TGTGCCAGCAGCTTGGGTAATTCACCCCTCCACTTT
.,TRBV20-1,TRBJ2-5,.,CSAKTPRGETQYF,TGCAGTGCGAAGACCCCCAGGGGTGAGACCCAGTACTTC
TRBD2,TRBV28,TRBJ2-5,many,CASSSRGAGETQYF,TGTGCCAGCAGTTCGCGGGGGGCCGGAGAGACCCAGTACTTC
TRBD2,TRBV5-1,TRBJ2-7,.,CASSLALAGGNYYEQYF,TGCGCCAGCAGCTTGGCACTAGCGGGGGGCAACTACTACGAGCAGTACTTC
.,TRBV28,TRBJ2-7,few,CASSFSMKLGEQYF,TGTGCCAGCAGTTTTTCGATGAAACTGGGGGAGCAGTACTTC
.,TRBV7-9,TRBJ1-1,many,CASSFVGSLTEAFF,TGTGCCAGCAGCTTCGTCGGGTCCCTCACTGAAGCTTTCTTT
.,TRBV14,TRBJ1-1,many,CASSQAGGNTEAFF,TGTGCCAGCAGCCAAGCAGGAGGGAACACTGAAGCTTTCTTT
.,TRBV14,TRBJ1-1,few,CASSATWGTEAFF,TGTGCCAGCAGCGCGACCTGGGGGACTGAAGCTTTCTTT
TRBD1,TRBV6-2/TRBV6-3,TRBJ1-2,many,CASSDDRGYGYTF,TGTGCCAGCAGTGACGACAGGGGGTATGGCTACACCTTC
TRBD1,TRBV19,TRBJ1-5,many,CASTIGTGMHQPQHF,TGTGCCAGTACCATAGGGACAGGGATGCATCAGCCCCAGCATTTT
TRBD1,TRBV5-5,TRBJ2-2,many,CASSPPRGQGTGELFF,TGTGCCAGCAGCCCCCCGAGGGGGCAAGGGACCGGGGAGCTGTTTTTT
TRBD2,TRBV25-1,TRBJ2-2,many,CASSETSGGPGELFF,TGTGCCAGCAGTGAGACTAGCGGGGGCCCCGGGGAGCTGTTTTTT
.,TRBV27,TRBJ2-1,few,CASSLSIPTWGSSYNEQFF,TGTGCCAGCAGTTTATCTATCCCCACATGGGGAAGCTCCTACAATGAGCAGTTCTTC
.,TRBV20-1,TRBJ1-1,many,CSARQERAYLNTEAFF,TGCAGTGCTAGACAGGAACGGGCATACTTGAACACTGAAGCTTTCTTT
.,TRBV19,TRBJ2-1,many,CASTRGRDDEQFF,TGTGCCAGTACCCGGGGAAGGGACGATGAGCAGTTCTTC
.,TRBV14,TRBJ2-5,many,CASSQARGPQETQYF,TGTGCCAGCAGCCAAGCTAGGGGTCCCCAAGAGACCCAGTACTTC
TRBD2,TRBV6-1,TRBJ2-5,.,CASSEGGGTQYF,TGTGCCAGCAGTGAAGGGGGGGGGACCCAGTACTTC
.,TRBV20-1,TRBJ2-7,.,CSARGGANYEQYF,TGCAGTGCTAGAGGAGGGGCCAACTACGAGCAGTACTTC
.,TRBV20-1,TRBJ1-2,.,CSARKSGGHGYTF,TGCAGTGCTAGGAAGTCGGGGGGTCATGGCTACACCTTC
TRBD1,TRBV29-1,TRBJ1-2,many,CSVGGTTGNGYTF,TGCAGCGTTGGGGGGACGACAGGGAATGGCTACACCTTC
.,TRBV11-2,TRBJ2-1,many,CATTIGRGSYNEQFF,TGTGCCACCACCATTGGACGCGGCTCCTACAATGAGCAGTTCTTC
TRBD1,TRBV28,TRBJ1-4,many,CASSSSGTGYEKLFF,TGTGCCAGCAGCTCCTCCGGGACAGGGTATGAAAAACTGTTTTTT
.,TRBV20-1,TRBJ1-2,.,CSARHAVSNYGYTF,TGCAGTGCTAGACATGCAGTATCTAACTATGGCTACACCTTC
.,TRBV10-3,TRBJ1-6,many,CAIRATEYNSPLHF,TGTGCCATCAGGGCGACGGAATATAATTCACCCCTCCACTTT
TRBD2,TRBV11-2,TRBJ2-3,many,CASSYYGASGTDTQYF,TGTGCCAGCAGCTATTACGGGGCTAGCGGAACAGATACGCAGTATTTT
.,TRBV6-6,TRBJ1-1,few,CAVGSTEAFF,TGTGCCGTTGGGAGCACTGAAGCTTTCTTT
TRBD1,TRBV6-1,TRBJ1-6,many,CASSPDRAHYNSPLHF,TGTGCCAGCAGCCCCGACAGGGCCCACTATAATTCACCCCTCCACTTT
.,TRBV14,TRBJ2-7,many,CASSQGVGGSYEQYF,TGTGCCAGCAGCCAAGGGGTAGGCGGCTCCTACGAGCAGTACTTC
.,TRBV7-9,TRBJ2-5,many,CASTTWTVRETQYF,TGTGCCAGCACCACGTGGACAGTCAGAGAGACCCAGTACTTC
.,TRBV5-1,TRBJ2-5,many,CASRRDRHQETQYF,TGCGCCAGCCGGCGGGACAGACACCAAGAGACCCAGTACTTC
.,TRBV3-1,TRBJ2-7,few,CASSQPGTIYEQYF,TGTGCCAGCAGCCAACCGGGGACAATCTACGAGCAGTACTTC